The present T cell receptor beta chain was sequenced within a study of blood T cell repertoires in COVID-19. Study summary: Samples taken during acute and convalescent COVID-19 were collected in the United States, Italy and Spain. Nucleic acid was either cDNA or gDNA, and it came from T cells, B-cell-depleted T cells, or PBMCs.

This CDR3 has 14 residues. The germline V and J ends were trimmed by 6 bases and 1 base, with 12 bases remaining between them. Germline CDR1 and CDR2: MDHEN and SYDVKM. As processed by the authors: Amplification from reference gene primers served as the basis for estimated nucleated cell counts. Repertoires were generated with immunoSEQ multiplex PCR, while TCRdb's copy carries only in-frame clones and drops some. From that table come the V and J calls and clone size; the DNA was used to work out D and trimming. This repertoire shows approximately 94,000 clones, around 84% found once; its top ten account for 20% to 25%.

This receptor was identified in a man aged 55 to 70 with acute or convalescent COVID-19. Sample: peripheral blood. This rearrangement joins TRBV28 to TRBJ1-1; D uncertain. In DNA form, the CDR3 reads TGTGCCAGCAGACTCGGAGTGTCGAACACTGAAGCTTTCTTT. Translating gives CASRLGVSNTEAFF.